This T cell receptor beta chain emerged from a study of shared clonotypes between healthy human individuals. At the level of the study: The people who gave samples were a couple of women and a few men aged 18 to 49. Study-wide findings and caveats: Around 5.4% of naive CD4 clonotypes were common to four donors.

Data came from immunoSEQ multiplex PCR; TCRdb stores just in-frame clones and leaves some out. The data contain about 1.5 million clones, roughly 96% of them singletons. The CDR3 totals 15 residues. As for this clone: Its antigen is undetermined.

Donors included only healthy HIV-negative adults lacking recent acute infections or vaccinations. Both subsets, CD45RA+ naive and CD45RA-negative memory, were split from the CD4+ cells. This sequence originates from a man aged 25-40 years in good health. The chain employs TRBV21-1 and TRBJ2-7; TRBD2, the table's D call, was not compared with the DNA. TRBV21-1 is shown as a pseudogene. The sequenced sample was naive CD4+ T cells sorted from blood. The subset denotes: CD45RA+ positively selected. The CDR3 DNA sequence: TGTGCCACCACCCCTTGGGGAGGACGTTACTACGAGCAGTACTTC. Residues: CATTPWGGRYYEQYF.